This T cell receptor beta chain was captured by sequencing in a study of CD8 T cells in Susac syndrome. Study details: There were Susac syndrome patients who were therapy-naive at blood draw, others on corticosteroids, and others on intravenous immunoglobulin alone.

CDR1 is MDHEN and CDR2 is SYDVKM in the germline V gene. V was clipped by 5 bases and J by 0 bases, with 26 bases between them. This CDR3 is 19 amino acids long. Reverse transcription of roughly 0.45 to 1 ug RNA was carried out with random hexamers. TCRdb itself ran the immunoSEQ multiplex PCR reads through MiXCR, one entry per CDR3 protein. The table records 100,000 to 110,000 distinct CDR3 sequences, around 95% of them present only once. Sample: CD8+ T cells from PBMCs. The chain links TRBV28 to TRBJ2-7, with a possible D match to TRBD2 (7 bases). This receptor was obtained from a human donor with Susac syndrome. The CDR3 nucleotides read TGTGCCAGCAGTCCACAGGGAAGGTGGCGGGAGACCAGCTCCTACGAGCAGTACTTC. As protein: CASSPQGRWRETSSYEQYF.